This T cell receptor (beta chain) was recovered during a study of T cells in women clearing cervical HPV infection. Here immunoSEQ multiplex PCR was the method, and the copy in TCRdb shows in-frame clones only, minus some. The sample's table shows 20,000 to 25,000 clones. The clonotype comes from a woman between 18 and 70 years old with a cervical HPV16 infection that either progressed to CIN3+ or cleared (not recorded which). The sample comprised blood buffy coat.

The part of the CDR3 DNA that was read is TGTGCCAGCAGCTTAAGGGACACTGAA. As protein: CASSLRDTE. The whole CDR3 region reads CASSLRDTEAFF. J is TRBJ1-1 and V is TRBV11-3; D is uncertain. The read ends 3 residues shy of where the CDR3 ends; the end is completed using the germline J gene. The CDR3 runs 12 residues. The germline V gene has CDR1 SGHNT and CDR2 YENEEA. Trimming removed 2 bases at V and 3 bases at J, with 4 bases between.